The 17 T cell receptor beta chains below come from one sample, sequenced in a study of blood T cell repertoires in COVID-19. Libraries were prepared by immunoSEQ multiplex PCR; TCRdb keeps only in-frame clonotypes and omits some of them. The sample holds about 160,000 clones, 80% to 90% seen once. Sequencing was carried out using peripheral blood. The receptors were sampled from a man in his sixties or seventies with acute or convalescent COVID-19.

The J gene is TRBJ1-1, the V gene TRBV6-2 or TRBV6-3; weak D call: TRBD1 (5 bases). V lost 5 bases and J 1 base, leaving 11 bases between the germline ends. The CDR3 runs to 14 residues. Germline loops: CDR1 MNHEY, CDR2 SVGEGT. The CDR3 DNA sequence: TGTGCCAGCAGTCCAACAGGAAAGAACACTGAAGCTTTCTTT. Protein sequence: CASSPTGKNTEAFF.

The chain has TRBV5-1 and TRBJ1-1, with a tentative D call TRBD1 (5 bases). The germline V gene encodes CDR1 SGHRS and CDR2 YFSETQ. The CDR3 contains 14 residues. V dropped 2 bases and J dropped 5 bases, with 13 bases sitting between them. The CDR3 spells CASSFLGPWTEAFF. The CDR3 region has the DNA TGCGCCAGCAGCTTCCTGGGGCCATGGACTGAAGCTTTCTTT.

The V gene is TRBV27, the J gene TRBJ2-5; the D gene is possibly TRBD2 (5 bases). Trimming pared 5 bases from V and 8 bases from J, leaving 12 bases between. Per germline, CDR1 MNHEY and CDR2 SMNVEV (reference sequence). CDR3 length: 12 residues. The CDR3 region is CASSDVGGTQYF. The CDR3 coding sequence is TGTGCCAGCAGTGACGTTGGAGGCACCCAGTACTTC.

V and J are TRBV2 and TRBJ2-3, with a weak D call TRBD1 (5 bases). The CDR3 runs 16 residues. Germline lookup yields CDR1 SNHLY and CDR2 FYNNEI. The V gene lost 2 bases and the J gene lost 0 bases, with 12 bases spanning the gap. Here the CDR3 reads CASSERAGISTDTQYF. The CDR3 DNA sequence: TGTGCCAGCAGTGAAAGGGCAGGGATTAGCACAGATACGCAGTATTTT. Supplemented by reference TRBV2 and TRBJ2-3, the full variable domain reads EPEVTQTPSHQVTQMGQEVILRCVPISNHLYFYWYRQILGQKVEFLVSFYNNEISEKSEIFDDQFSVERPDGSNFTLKIRSTKLEDSAMYFCASSERAGISTDTQYFGPGTRLTVL.

V gene TRBV11-2 combines with J gene TRBJ2-1, with 9 bases matching TRBD2. CDR3 length equals 15 residues. Germline CDR1 SGHAT, CDR2 FQNNGV. The trim removed 7 bases at V and 2 bases at J, leaving 6 bases unmatched. CDR3 sequence: CASNALAGAYNEQFF. The CDR3 DNA sequence: TGTGCCAGCAACGCCTTAGCGGGGGCCTACAATGAGCAGTTCTTC.

This chain joins TRBV19 and TRBJ2-7, with 9 bases identical to TRBD2. The CDR3 is 14 residues long. Germline CDR1 LNHDA, CDR2 SQIVND (reference sequence). The V and J ends lost 6 bases and 1 base, in that order; junction bases with no gene match: 4. This CDR3 reads CASRWTSASYEQYF. CDR3 nucleotide sequence: TGTGCCAGTAGATGGACTAGCGCTTCCTACGAGCAGTACTTC.

The V gene is TRBV19, the J gene TRBJ1-2; the match to TRBD1 covers 9 bases. The germline gives CDR1 LNHDA, CDR2 SQIVND (reference sequence). V shed 7 bases, J shed 2 bases, and the junction held 8 bases outside the gene matches. CDR3 size: 15 residues. CDR3 DNA: TGTGCCAGTAACTCACAGGGGGCGGCGAACTATGGCTACACCTTC. Amino acid sequence: CASNSQGAANYGYTF. Drawing the rest from reference TRBV19 and TRBJ1-2, the complete variable domain is DGGITQSPKYLFRKEGQNVTLSCEQNLNHDAMYWYRQDPGQGLRLIYYSQIVNDFQKGDIAEGYSVSREKKESFPLTVTSAQKNPTAFYLCASNSQGAANYGYTFGSGTRLTVV.

This chain connects TRBV25-1 to TRBJ2-5; a weak D match, TRBD2 (6 bases). Per germline, CDR1 MGHDK and CDR2 SYGVNS. This CDR3 spans 15 amino acids. Trimming pared 3 bases from V and 5 bases from J, leaving 16 bases between. The CDR3 here is CASSESWAGRETQYF. The CDR3 bases are TGTGCCAGCAGTGAGAGCTGGGCAGGGAGGGAGACCCAGTACTTC.

The V and J genes are TRBV6-5 and TRBJ2-1; D gene unclear. Germline V CDR1 and CDR2: MNHEY, SVGAGI. The V end lost 3 bases, the J end lost 5 bases, and 14 bases lay between the germline ends. The CDR3 spans 15 residues. The CDR3 spells CASSYPGLSNNEQFF. CDR3 coding DNA: TGTGCCAGCAGTTATCCAGGCCTGTCGAACAATGAGCAGTTCTTC.

The chain carries TRBV6-1 and TRBJ2-7, with a possible D match to TRBD2 (6 bases). Trimming left V 2 bases short and J 6 bases short, with 11 bases between. This CDR3 region has 13 residues. Looked up from germline, CDR1 is MNHNS and CDR2 is SASEGT. CDR3: CASSELEGSEQYF. CDR3 nucleotides: TGTGCCAGCAGTGAATTGGAGGGTTCCGAGCAGTACTTC.

The V gene is TRBV25-1, the J gene TRBJ2-7; D may be TRBD2 (6 bases). Germline V gives CDR1 MGHDK, CDR2 SYGVNS. This CDR3 is built from 14 residues. V lost 2 bases and J 2 bases, leaving 10 bases between the germline ends. Here the CDR3 reads CASSEGDLPYEQYF. The CDR3, as DNA: TGTGCCAGCAGTGAAGGGGACTTACCCTACGAGCAGTACTTC.

The chain links TRBV9 to TRBJ1-6; the match to TRBD1 covers 9 bases. The CDR3 has 21 amino acids. V trimming: 4 bases; J trimming: 8 bases; junction bases outside the gene matches: 25. Germline V gene lookup returns CDR1 SGDLS and CDR2 YYNGEE. This chain's CDR3 is CASSPRDGGTGIHYRHSPLHF. CDR3 DNA sequence: TGTGCCAGCAGCCCAAGAGATGGGGGGACAGGGATTCATTACCGTCATTCACCCCTCCACTTT.

The rearrangement joins TRBV29-1 to TRBJ2-1; D uncertain. The CDR3 contains 12 residues. Germline CDR1 is SQVTM and CDR2 is ANQGSEA. The ends were cut back, 2 bases at V and 5 bases at J, with 7 bases in the middle. In DNA form, the CDR3 reads TGCAGCGTTGAATCCGCGCACAATGAGCAGTTCTTC. Translating gives CSVESAHNEQFF.

The chain employs TRBV6-5 and TRBJ2-2; TRBD2 agrees at 8 bases. Germline V CDR1 and CDR2: MNHEY, SVGAGI. The CDR3 runs 15 residues. J was trimmed by 4 bases and V by 7 bases; bases with no gene match: 8. In DNA, the CDR3 is TGTGCCAGCAAGAGCGGGAGTATTGCCACCGGGGAGCTGTTTTTT. Translation: CASKSGSIATGELFF.

In this sample, this clone turned up once. The V call is TRBV7-9, the J call TRBJ2-1; the match to TRBD2 covers 12 bases. The CDR3 covers 14 residues. V was pared by 5 bases and J by 11 bases, with 7 bases of the junction left unmatched. Per the germline V gene, CDR1 is SEHNR and CDR2 is FQNEAQ (reference sequence). For the CDR3, the DNA is TGTGCCAGCAGCACAACTAGCGGGAGGCTTCAGCAGTTCTTC. It specifies CASSTTSGRLQQFF.

The gene calls are TRBV14 and TRBJ1-1; D is undetermined. V shed 4 bases and J shed 5 bases, with 11 bases lying between them. Germline CDR1 reads SGHDN; CDR2 reads FVKESK. CDR3 size: 13 residues. Here the CDR3 DNA reads TGTGCCAGCAGCCTAGACCTCGGGACTGAAGCTTTCTTT. This encodes CASSLDLGTEAFF.

The gene calls are TRBV2 and TRBJ2-5; D possibly corresponds to TRBD1 (5 bases). CDR3 size: 14 residues. Germline loops: CDR1 SNHLY, CDR2 FYNNEI. Trimming left V 3 bases short and J 2 bases short, with 10 bases between. The CDR3 here is CASSEGPGQETQYF. The CDR3 DNA reads as TGTGCCAGCAGTGAGGGGCCAGGGCAAGAGACCCAGTACTTC. Drawing the rest from reference TRBV2 and TRBJ2-5, the complete variable domain is EPEVTQTPSHQVTQMGQEVILRCVPISNHLYFYWYRQILGQKVEFLVSFYNNEISEKSEIFDDQFSVERPDGSNFTLKIRSTKLEDSAMYFCASSEGPGQETQYFGPGTRLLVL.